Following are 19 T cell receptor beta chains from one sample sequenced in a study of T cells in narcolepsy. Libraries were prepared by immunoSEQ multiplex PCR; TCRdb keeps only in-frame clonotypes and omits some of them. The top ten hold less than 1.5% of the sample, which has about 41,000 clones, approximately 88% seen once. The sequencing sample was made of CD45RA- memory CD4+ T cells from PBMCs. The receptors were gathered from a human donor with narcolepsy.

The rearrangement joins TRBV5-8 to TRBJ1-4, with D possibly matching TRBD1 (6 bases). Germline values: CDR1 SGHTS, CDR2 YDEGEE. V was cut by 4 bases and J by 0 bases, with 13 bases left in between. The CDR3 has 16 amino acids. The CDR3 region is CASSRRRGATNEKLFF. The CDR3 DNA reads TGTGCCAGCAGCCGGCGAAGGGGGGCAACTAATGAAAAACTGTTTTTT. The whole variable domain, remainder taken from reference TRBV5-8 and TRBJ1-4, is EAGVTQSPTHLIKTRGQQATLRCSPISGHTSVYWYQQALGLGLQFLLWYDEGEERNRGNFPPRFSGRQFPNYSSELNVNALELEDSALYLCASSRRRGATNEKLFFGSGTQLSVL.

This chain joins TRBV4-1 and TRBJ1-6; D not certain. The length of the CDR3 is 12 residues. From germline, CDR1 is MGHRA and CDR2 YSYEKL. V was trimmed by 1 base and J by 9 bases, leaving 4 bases between them. This CDR3 reads CASSQGISPLHF. CDR3 sequence (DNA): TGCGCCAGCAGCCAAGGGATTTCACCCCTCCACTTT.

The chain joins TRBV6-5 to TRBJ2-1, with D unclear. The ends were cut back, 5 bases at V and 6 bases at J, with 11 bases in the middle. The germline CDR1 and CDR2 sequences are MNHEY and SVGAGI. This CDR3 spans 13 amino acids. The CDR3 coding sequence is TGTGCCAGCAGTAACCCCGGGCCCAATGAGCAGTTCTTC. Its translation: CASSNPGPNEQFF.

V gene TRBV9 combines with J gene TRBJ2-1, with 15 positions matching TRBD2. The J segment lost 1 base and the V segment lost 3 bases, leaving 5 bases of the junction unmatched. CDR3 length equals 18 residues. From germline, CDR1 is SGDLS and CDR2 YYNGEE. CDR3 in DNA: TGTGCCAGCAGCGAGGGGACTAGCGGGAGGCGGTCCTACAATGAGCAGTTCTTC. It is translated as CASSEGTSGRRSYNEQFF.

The chain uses TRBV10-3 and TRBJ2-3, with 7 bases identical to TRBD2. CDR3 length equals 14 residues. Germline lookup yields CDR1 ENHRY and CDR2 SYGVKD. V lost 10 bases to trimming and J lost 4 bases; unmatched junction nucleotides: 11. The CDR3 loop reads CATLRSGESDTQYF. The CDR3 coding sequence is TGTGCCACCCTTCGGAGCGGGGAGTCAGATACGCAGTATTTT.

V usage is TRBV10-1 and J usage is TRBJ2-3, with D possibly TRBD1 on 6 matching bases. The CDR3 covers 14 residues. Germline CDR1 reads WNHNN; CDR2 reads SYGVQD (reference sequence). Trimming stripped 6 bases from V and 0 bases from J, with 10 bases between. CDR3 nucleotide sequence: TGCGCCAGCAGGCGAGGACAGAGCACAGATACGCAGTATTTT. Translating gives CASRRGQSTDTQYF.

The chain couples TRBV2 to TRBJ2-1; 7 nucleotides align to TRBD2. V gave up 2 bases and J gave up 9 bases; unmatched junction bases: 10. CDR3 length: 15 amino acids. From germline, CDR1 is SNHLY and CDR2 FYNNEI. CDR3 amino acids: CASSERVGGPTEQFF. As DNA, the CDR3 is TGTGCCAGCAGTGAAAGAGTGGGAGGGCCGACTGAGCAGTTCTTC. Variable domain in full (rest from reference TRBV2 and TRBJ2-1): EPEVTQTPSHQVTQMGQEVILRCVPISNHLYFYWYRQILGQKVEFLVSFYNNEISEKSEIFDDQFSVERPDGSNFTLKIRSTKLEDSAMYFCASSERVGGPTEQFFGPGTRLTVL.

The CDR3 region has the DNA TGTGCCAGCAGCCAAGGCAACTCCGGCGACAATGAGCAGTTCTTC. It translates to CASSQGNSGDNEQFF. The chain recombines TRBV4-2 with TRBJ2-1, with D unclear. V was shortened by 1 base and J by 5 bases, with 12 bases between the two germline ends. The V gene's germline CDR1 is LGHNA and CDR2 YNFKEQ. This CDR3 region has 15 residues.

The chain employs TRBV4-2 and TRBJ2-7; 11 bases map to TRBD2. Losses at the gene ends were 0 bases for V and 5 bases for J; bases not matched to a gene: 6. Germline V gene lookup returns CDR1 LGHNA and CDR2 YNFKEQ. This CDR3 has 16 residues. This CDR3 reads CASSQEGASGGNEQYF. The CDR3 nucleotides read TGTGCCAGCAGCCAAGAAGGGGCTAGCGGGGGGAACGAGCAGTACTTC.

In this sample, this clone turned up once. The V call is TRBV7-9, the J call TRBJ1-4; TRBD1 matches 7 bases. CDR1 is SEHNR and CDR2 is FQNEAQ in the germline V gene (reference sequence). This CDR3 spans 11 amino acids. J was trimmed by 8 bases and V by 6 bases; bases with no gene match: 0. The CDR3 region is CASRTGEKLFF. CDR3 bases: TGTGCCAGCAGGACAGGGGAAAAACTGTTTTTT.

The rearrangement joins TRBV30 to TRBJ1-2; TRBD1 might be the D (5 bases). The CDR3 loop spans 13 amino acids. V lost 4 bases and J 9 bases, leaving 18 bases between the germline ends. Germline V gives CDR1 GTSNPN, CDR2 SVGIG (reference sequence). The CDR3 is CAWKSAGELSYTF. The CDR3 nucleotides read TGTGCCTGGAAAAGTGCGGGGGAGCTAAGCTACACCTTC.

This rearrangement joins TRBV13 to TRBJ1-5; D may be TRBD1 (6 bases). This CDR3 has 15 amino acids. V gave up 5 bases and J gave up 1 base, with 12 bases separating them. The germline CDR1 and CDR2 sequences are PRHDT and FYEKMQ (reference sequence). The CDR3 is CASSLRRGSNQPQHF. The CDR3 DNA reads TGTGCCAGCAGCCTAAGAAGGGGGAGCAATCAGCCCCAGCATTTT.

This sequence joins TRBV7-8 and TRBJ1-3, with TRBD1 matching over 9 bases. Per the germline V gene, CDR1 is SGHVS and CDR2 is FQNEAQ. V trimming: 3 bases; J trimming: 4 bases; junction bases outside the gene matches: 1. CDR3 size: 14 residues. CDR3 amino acids: CASSLGTGGNTIYF. The CDR3 DNA follows: TGTGCCAGCAGCTTGGGGACAGGGGGAAACACCATATATTTT.

This chain uses TRBV18 with TRBJ2-3; 8 bases match TRBD2. Germline V gene lookup returns CDR1 KGHSH and CDR2 LQKENI. This CDR3 is 16 amino acids long. After removal of 2 bases from V and 4 bases from J, the junction contained 8 bases not matched to a gene. The CDR3: CASSPVPGGRADTQYF. CDR3 DNA sequence: TGTGCCAGCTCACCAGTCCCGGGGGGGCGAGCAGATACGCAGTATTTT.

The chain uses TRBV29-1 and TRBJ2-7, with 8 bases identical to TRBD1. With V trimmed by 6 bases and J by 1 base, 5 bases remained unmatched. The V gene's germline CDR1 is SQVTM and CDR2 ANQGSEA. The CDR3 covers 13 residues. This CDR3 is CSVRGPGSYEQYF. CDR3 DNA: TGCAGCGTCAGGGGGCCCGGATCCTACGAGCAGTACTTC.

The gene calls are TRBV2 and TRBJ1-1, with a possible D match to TRBD1 (6 bases). The CDR3 length is 13 residues. The V gene's germline CDR1 is SNHLY and CDR2 FYNNEI. With 11 bases removed from V and 4 bases from J, the gap between germline ends came to 17 bases. The CDR3 loop is CALTRGGSTEAFF. The CDR3 DNA is TGTGCCCTCACGCGCGGGGGCTCCACTGAAGCTTTCTTT.

This clone was found once. The chain combines TRBV19 with TRBJ1-2, with D maybe TRBD1 (5 bases). Germline CDR1 and CDR2: LNHDA and SQIVND (reference sequence). V was shortened by 4 bases and J by 8 bases, with 17 bases between the two germline ends. The CDR3 extends over 14 amino acids. CDR3 protein: CASSRRQSVAGYTF. For the CDR3, the DNA is TGTGCCAGTAGTAGGAGACAGTCGGTTGCCGGCTACACCTTC.

The chain recombines TRBV6-1 with TRBJ1-4; D is uncertain. This CDR3 comprises 14 residues. V was shortened by 7 bases and J by 7 bases, with 16 bases between the two germline ends. Germline V CDR1 and CDR2: MNHNS, SASEGT. DNA for the CDR3: TGTGCCAGCACCCTCGCCGGAGGGCCTGAAAAACTGTTTTTT. Amino acid sequence: CASTLAGGPEKLFF.

This rearrangement joins TRBV6-1 to TRBJ1-2; 9 bases are shared with TRBD1. This CDR3 has 14 residues. The germline CDR1 and CDR2 sequences are MNHNS and SASEGT. After removal of 6 bases from V and 7 bases from J, the junction contained 9 bases not matched to a gene. CDR3 bases: TGTGCCAGCAGGGATACAGGGGGCCAACTTGGCTACACCTTC. Translation: CASRDTGGQLGYTF.